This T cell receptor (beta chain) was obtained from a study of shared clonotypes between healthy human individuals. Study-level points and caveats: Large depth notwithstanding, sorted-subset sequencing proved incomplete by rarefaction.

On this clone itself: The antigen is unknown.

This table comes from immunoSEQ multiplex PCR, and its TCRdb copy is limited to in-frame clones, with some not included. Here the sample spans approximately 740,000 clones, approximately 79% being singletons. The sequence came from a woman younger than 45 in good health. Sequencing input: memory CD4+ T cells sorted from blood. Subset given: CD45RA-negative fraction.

CDR3 amino acids: CASSLVSAQTWFVETQYF. The CDR3 DNA reads as TGTGCCAGCAGCTTGGTTTCGGCCCAGACCTGGTTCGTGGAGACCCAGTACTTC. The rearrangement joins TRBV5-4 to TRBJ2-5; no clear D. Trimming stripped 0 bases from V and 5 bases from J, with 23 bases between. Germline V gene sequence: CDR1 SGHNT, CDR2 YYREEE (reference sequence). The CDR3 totals 18 residues.